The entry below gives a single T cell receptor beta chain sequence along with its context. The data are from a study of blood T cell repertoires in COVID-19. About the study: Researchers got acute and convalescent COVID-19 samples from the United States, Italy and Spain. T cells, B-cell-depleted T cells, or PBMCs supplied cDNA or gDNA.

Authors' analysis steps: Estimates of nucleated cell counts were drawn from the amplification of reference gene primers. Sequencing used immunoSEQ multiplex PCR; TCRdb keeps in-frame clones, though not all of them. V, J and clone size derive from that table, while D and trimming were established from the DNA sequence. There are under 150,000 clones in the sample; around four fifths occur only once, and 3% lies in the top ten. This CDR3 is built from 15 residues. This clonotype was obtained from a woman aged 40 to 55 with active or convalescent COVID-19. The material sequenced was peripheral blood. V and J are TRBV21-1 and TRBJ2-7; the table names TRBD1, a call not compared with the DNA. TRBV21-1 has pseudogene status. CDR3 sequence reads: CASSKGDRSSYEQYF. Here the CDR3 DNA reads TGTGCCAGCAGCAAAGGGGACAGGAGCTCCTACGAGCAGTACTTC.